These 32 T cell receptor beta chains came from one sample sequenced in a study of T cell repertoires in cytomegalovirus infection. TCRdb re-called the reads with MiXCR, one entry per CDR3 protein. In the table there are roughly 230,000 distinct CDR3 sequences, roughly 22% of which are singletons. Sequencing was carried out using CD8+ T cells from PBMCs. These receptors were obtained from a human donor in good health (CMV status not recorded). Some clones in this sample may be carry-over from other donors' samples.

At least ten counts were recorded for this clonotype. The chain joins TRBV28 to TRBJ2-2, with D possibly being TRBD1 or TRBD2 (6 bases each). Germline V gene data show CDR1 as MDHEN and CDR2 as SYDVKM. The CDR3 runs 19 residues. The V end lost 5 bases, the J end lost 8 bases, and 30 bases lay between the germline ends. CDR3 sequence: CASSPPPTVGTSGAGELFF. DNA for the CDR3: TGTGCCAGCAGTCCCCCTCCCACGGTGGGGACGTCGGGGGCGGGGGAGCTGTTTTTT.

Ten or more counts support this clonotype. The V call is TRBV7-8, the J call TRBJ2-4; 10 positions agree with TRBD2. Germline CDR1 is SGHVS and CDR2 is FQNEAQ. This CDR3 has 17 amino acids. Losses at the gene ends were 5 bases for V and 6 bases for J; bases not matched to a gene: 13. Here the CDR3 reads CASSPLEGRLAGNIQYF. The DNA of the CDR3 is TGTGCCAGCAGCCCCCTGGAGGGCCGACTAGCGGGAAACATTCAGTACTTC.

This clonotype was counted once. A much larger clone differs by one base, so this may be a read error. CDR3 region: CASSGGPEARTAYGYTF. Written as DNA, the CDR3 is TGTGCCAGCAGCGGGGGCCCGGAGGCCAGGACGGCCTATGGCTACACCTTC. This chain links TRBV7-9 with TRBJ1-2; D may be TRBD1 (6 bases). Trimming pared 5 bases from V and 4 bases from J, leaving 23 bases between. Germline V gene lookup returns CDR1 SEHNR and CDR2 FQNEAQ (reference sequence). The CDR3 contains 17 residues.

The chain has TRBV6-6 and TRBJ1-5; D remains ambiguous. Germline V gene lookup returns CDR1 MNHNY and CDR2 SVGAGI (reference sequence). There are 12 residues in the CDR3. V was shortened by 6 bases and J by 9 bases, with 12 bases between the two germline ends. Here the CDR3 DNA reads TGTGCCAGCAGCTTAACCCTGTGGCCCCAGCATTTT. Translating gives CASSLTLWPQHF.

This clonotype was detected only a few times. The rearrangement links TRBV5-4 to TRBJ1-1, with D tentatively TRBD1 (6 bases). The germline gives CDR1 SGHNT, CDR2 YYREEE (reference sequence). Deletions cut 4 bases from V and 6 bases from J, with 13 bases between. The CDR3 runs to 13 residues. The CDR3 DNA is TGTGCCAGCAGCGGAATGGACAGTGCTGAAGCTTTCTTT. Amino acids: CASSGMDSAEAFF.

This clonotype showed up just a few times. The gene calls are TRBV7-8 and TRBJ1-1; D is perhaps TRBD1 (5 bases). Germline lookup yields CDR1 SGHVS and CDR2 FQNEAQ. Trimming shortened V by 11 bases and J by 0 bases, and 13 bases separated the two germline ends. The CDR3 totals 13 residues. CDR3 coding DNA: TGTGCCTCTAGGGGTAGGTTGAACACTGAAGCTTTCTTT. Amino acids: CASRGRLNTEAFF.

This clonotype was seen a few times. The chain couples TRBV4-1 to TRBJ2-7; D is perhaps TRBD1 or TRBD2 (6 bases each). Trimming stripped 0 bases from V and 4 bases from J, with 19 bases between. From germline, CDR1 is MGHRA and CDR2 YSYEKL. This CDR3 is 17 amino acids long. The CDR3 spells CASSQEGGQSRWYEQYF. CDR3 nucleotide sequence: TGCGCCAGCAGCCAAGAAGGGGGGCAGTCGCGGTGGTACGAGCAGTACTTC.

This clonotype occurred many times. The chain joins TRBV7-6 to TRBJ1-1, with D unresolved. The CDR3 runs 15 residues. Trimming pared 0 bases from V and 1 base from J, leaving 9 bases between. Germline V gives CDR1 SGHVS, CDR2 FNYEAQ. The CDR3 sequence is CASSLAWERNTEAFF. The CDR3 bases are TGTGCCAGCAGCTTAGCTTGGGAGAGGAACACTGAAGCTTTCTTT.

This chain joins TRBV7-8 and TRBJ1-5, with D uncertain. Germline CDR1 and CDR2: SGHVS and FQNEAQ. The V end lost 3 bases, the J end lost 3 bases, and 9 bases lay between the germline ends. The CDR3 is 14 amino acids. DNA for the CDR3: TGTGCCAGCAGCTTCGGAACCTTCAATCAGCCCCAGCATTTT. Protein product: CASSFGTFNQPQHF.

CDR3: CASSLSGGAGNIQYF. The CDR3 region has the DNA TGTGCCAGCAGTCTCAGCGGGGGGGCAGGGAACATTCAGTACTTC. This chain links TRBV28 with TRBJ2-4, with 10 bases matching TRBD2. This CDR3 is 15 amino acids long. With 5 bases clipped from V and 7 bases from J, the junction kept 8 bases outside the gene matches. Germline lookup yields CDR1 MDHEN and CDR2 SYDVKM.

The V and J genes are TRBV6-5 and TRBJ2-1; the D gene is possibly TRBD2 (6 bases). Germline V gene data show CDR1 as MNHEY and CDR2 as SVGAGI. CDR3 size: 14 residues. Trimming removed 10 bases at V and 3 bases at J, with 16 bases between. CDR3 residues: CATRDSRDYNEQFF. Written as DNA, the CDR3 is TGTGCCACCAGGGACTCTCGAGACTACAATGAGCAGTTCTTC.

The CDR3 reads CASSLDLGRNYEQYF. For the CDR3, the DNA is TGTGCCAGCAGCTTAGATCTGGGGCGGAACTACGAGCAGTACTTC. The gene calls are TRBV7-6 and TRBJ2-7; D is perhaps TRBD1 (5 bases). The V end lost 1 base, the J end lost 3 bases, and 13 bases lay between the germline ends. Looked up from germline, CDR1 is SGHVS and CDR2 is FNYEAQ. The CDR3 is made up of 15 amino acids.

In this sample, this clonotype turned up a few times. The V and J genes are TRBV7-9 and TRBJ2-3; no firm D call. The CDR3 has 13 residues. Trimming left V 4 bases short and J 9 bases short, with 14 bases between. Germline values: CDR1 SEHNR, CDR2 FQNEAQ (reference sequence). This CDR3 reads CASSSPLSSTQYF. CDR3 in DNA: TGTGCCAGCAGCTCCCCGCTTAGCAGCACGCAGTATTTT.

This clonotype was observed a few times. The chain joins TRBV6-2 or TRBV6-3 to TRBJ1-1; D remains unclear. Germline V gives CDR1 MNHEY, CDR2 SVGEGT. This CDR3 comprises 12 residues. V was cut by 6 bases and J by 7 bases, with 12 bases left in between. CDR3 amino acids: CASRPDLDEAFF. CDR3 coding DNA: TGTGCCAGCAGACCTGATCTCGATGAAGCTTTCTTT.

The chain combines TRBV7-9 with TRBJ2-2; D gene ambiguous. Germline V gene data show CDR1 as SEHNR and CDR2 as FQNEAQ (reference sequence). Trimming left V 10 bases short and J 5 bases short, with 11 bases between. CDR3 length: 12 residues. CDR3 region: CATTPLTGELFF. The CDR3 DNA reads TGTGCCACCACTCCGTTGACCGGGGAGCTGTTTTTT.

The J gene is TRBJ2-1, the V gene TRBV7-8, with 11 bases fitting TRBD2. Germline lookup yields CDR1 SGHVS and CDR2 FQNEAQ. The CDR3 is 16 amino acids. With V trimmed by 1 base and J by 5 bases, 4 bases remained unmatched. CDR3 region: CASSLGLAGGHNEQFF. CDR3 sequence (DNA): TGTGCCAGCAGCTTAGGGCTAGCGGGGGGCCACAATGAGCAGTTCTTC.

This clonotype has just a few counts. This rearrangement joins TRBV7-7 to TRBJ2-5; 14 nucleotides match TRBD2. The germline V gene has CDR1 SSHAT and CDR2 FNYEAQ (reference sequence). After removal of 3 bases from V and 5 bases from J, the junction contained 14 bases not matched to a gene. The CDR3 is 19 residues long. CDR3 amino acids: CASSLVETEGLAGVETQYF. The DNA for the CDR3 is TGTGCCAGCAGCTTGGTCGAGACAGAGGGACTAGCGGGGGTCGAGACCCAGTACTTC.

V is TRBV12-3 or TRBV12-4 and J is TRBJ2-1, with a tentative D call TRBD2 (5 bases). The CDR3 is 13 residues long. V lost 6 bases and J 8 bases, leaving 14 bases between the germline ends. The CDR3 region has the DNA TGTGCCAGCAGCCTATGGGAGTTGGATGAGCAGTTCTTC. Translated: CASSLWELDEQFF.

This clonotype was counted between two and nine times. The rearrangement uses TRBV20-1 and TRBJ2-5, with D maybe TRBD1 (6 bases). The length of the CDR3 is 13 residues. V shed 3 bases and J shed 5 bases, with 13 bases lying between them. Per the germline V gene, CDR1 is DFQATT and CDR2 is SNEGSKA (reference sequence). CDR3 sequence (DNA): TGCAGTGCTAGGGGCACAGGGTATGAGACCCAGTACTTC. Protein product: CSARGTGYETQYF.

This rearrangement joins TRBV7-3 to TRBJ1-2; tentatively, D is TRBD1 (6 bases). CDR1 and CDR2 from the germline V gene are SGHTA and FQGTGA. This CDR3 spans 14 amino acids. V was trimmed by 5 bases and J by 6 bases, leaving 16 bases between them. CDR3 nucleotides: TGTGCCAGCAGCCCCCGGACAGTTCGGGATGGCTACACCTTC. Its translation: CASSPRTVRDGYTF.

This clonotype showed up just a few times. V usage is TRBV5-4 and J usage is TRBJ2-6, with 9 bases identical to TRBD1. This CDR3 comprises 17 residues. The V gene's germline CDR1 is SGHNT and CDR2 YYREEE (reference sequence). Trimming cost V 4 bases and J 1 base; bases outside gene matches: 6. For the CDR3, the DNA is TGTGCCAGCAGCCTCCGGGACAGGGCGTCTGGGGCCAACGTCCTGACTTTC. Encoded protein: CASSLRDRASGANVLTF.

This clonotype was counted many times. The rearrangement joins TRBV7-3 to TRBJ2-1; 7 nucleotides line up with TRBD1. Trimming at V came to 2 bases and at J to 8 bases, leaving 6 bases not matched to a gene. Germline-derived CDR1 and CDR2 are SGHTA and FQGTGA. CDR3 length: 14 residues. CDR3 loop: CASSLWTGDDEQFF. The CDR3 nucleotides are TGTGCCAGCAGCTTATGGACAGGCGACGATGAGCAGTTCTTC.

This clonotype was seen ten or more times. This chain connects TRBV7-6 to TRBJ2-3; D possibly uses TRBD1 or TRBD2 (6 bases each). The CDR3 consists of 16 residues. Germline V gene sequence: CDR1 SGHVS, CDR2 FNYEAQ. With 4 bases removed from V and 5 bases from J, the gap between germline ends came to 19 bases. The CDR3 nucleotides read TGTGCCAGCAGCTCCCCGATAGGGGGGCCGGGAGATACGCAGTATTTT. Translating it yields CASSSPIGGPGDTQYF.

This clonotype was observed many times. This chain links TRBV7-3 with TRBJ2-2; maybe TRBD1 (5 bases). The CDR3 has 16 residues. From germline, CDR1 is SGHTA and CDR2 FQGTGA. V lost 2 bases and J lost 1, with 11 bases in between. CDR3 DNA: TGTGCCAGCAGCTTATCCCCAGGGATGAACACCGGGGAGCTGTTTTTT. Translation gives CASSLSPGMNTGELFF. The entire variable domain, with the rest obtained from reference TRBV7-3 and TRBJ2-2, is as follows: GAGVSQTPSNKVTEKGKYVELRCDPISGHTALYWYRQSLGQGPEFLIYFQGTGAADDSGLPNDRFFAVRPEGSVSTLKIQRTERGDSAVYLCASSLSPGMNTGELFFGEGSRLTVL.

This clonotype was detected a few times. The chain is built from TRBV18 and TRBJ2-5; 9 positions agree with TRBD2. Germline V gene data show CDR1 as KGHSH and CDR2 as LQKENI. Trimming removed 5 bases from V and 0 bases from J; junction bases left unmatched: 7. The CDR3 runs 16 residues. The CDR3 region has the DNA TGTGCCAGCTCAATAGTAGGACTAGCGAACCAAGAGACCCAGTACTTC. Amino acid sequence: CASSIVGLANQETQYF.

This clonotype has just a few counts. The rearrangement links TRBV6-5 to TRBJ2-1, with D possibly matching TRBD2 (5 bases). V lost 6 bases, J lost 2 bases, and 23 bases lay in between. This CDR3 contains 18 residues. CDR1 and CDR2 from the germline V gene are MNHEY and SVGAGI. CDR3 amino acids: CASRQTFHSPGAYNEQFF. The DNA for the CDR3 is TGTGCCAGCAGACAAACCTTTCACTCCCCCGGGGCCTACAATGAGCAGTTCTTC.

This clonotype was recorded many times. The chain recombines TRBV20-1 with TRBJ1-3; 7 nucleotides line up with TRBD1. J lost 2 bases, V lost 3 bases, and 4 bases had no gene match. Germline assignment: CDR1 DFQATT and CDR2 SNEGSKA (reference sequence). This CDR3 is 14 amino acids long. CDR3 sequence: CSARGGTAGNTIYF. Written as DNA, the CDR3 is TGCAGTGCTAGGGGCGGGACAGCTGGAAACACCATATATTTT.

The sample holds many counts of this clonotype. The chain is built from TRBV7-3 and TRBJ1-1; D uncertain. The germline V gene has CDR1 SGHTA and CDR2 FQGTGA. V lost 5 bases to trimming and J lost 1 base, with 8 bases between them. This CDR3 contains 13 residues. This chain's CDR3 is CASSRLGNTEAFF. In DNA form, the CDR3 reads TGTGCCAGCAGCAGGCTCGGGAACACTGAAGCTTTCTTT.

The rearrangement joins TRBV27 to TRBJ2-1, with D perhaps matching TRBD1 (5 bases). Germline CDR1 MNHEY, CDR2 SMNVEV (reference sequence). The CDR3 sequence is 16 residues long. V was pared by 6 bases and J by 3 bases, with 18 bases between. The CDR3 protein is CASSTQVAGIYNEQFF. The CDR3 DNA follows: TGTGCCAGCAGCACCCAGGTGGCAGGGATCTACAATGAGCAGTTCTTC.

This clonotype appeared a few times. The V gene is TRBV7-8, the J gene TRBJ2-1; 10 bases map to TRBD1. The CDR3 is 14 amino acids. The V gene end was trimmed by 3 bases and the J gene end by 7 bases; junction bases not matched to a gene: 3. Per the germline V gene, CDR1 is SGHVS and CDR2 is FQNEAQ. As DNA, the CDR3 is TGTGCCAGCAGCTTCCGGACAGGGGGAAATGAGCAGTTCTTC. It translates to CASSFRTGGNEQFF.

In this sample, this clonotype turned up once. The CDR3: CSARPSTGGISYNEQFF. The DNA of the CDR3 is TGCAGTGCTAGACCTTCGACAGGGGGGATTTCCTACAATGAGCAGTTCTTC. The V and J genes are TRBV20-1 and TRBJ2-1; the match to TRBD1 covers 9 bases. With V trimmed by 2 bases and J by 1 base, 9 bases remained unmatched. Germline CDR1 reads DFQATT; CDR2 reads SNEGSKA (reference sequence). The CDR3 loop spans 17 amino acids.

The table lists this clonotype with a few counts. CDR3: CATSGFSAGGVTGELFF. CDR3 coding DNA: TGTGCCACCAGCGGATTTTCCGCGGGGGGGGTCACCGGGGAGCTGTTTTTT. The V gene is TRBV15, the J gene TRBJ2-2; 9 nucleotides match TRBD2. V lost 5 bases to trimming and J lost 4 bases; unmatched junction nucleotides: 11. The CDR3 spans 17 residues. Per germline, CDR1 LNHNV and CDR2 YYDKDF (reference sequence).